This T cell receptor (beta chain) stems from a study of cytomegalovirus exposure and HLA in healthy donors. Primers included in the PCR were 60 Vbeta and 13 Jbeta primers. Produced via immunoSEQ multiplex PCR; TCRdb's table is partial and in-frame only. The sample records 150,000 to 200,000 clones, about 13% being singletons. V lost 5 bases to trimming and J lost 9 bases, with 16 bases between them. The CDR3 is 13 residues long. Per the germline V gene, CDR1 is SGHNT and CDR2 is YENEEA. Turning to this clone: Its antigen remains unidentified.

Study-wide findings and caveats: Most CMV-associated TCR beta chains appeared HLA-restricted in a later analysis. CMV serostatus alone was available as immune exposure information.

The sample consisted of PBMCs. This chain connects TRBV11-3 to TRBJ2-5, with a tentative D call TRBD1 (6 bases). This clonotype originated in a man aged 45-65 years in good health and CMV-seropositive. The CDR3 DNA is TGTGCCAGCAGCCTCCACAGGGATGGGGCCCAGTACTTC. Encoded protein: CASSLHRDGAQYF.